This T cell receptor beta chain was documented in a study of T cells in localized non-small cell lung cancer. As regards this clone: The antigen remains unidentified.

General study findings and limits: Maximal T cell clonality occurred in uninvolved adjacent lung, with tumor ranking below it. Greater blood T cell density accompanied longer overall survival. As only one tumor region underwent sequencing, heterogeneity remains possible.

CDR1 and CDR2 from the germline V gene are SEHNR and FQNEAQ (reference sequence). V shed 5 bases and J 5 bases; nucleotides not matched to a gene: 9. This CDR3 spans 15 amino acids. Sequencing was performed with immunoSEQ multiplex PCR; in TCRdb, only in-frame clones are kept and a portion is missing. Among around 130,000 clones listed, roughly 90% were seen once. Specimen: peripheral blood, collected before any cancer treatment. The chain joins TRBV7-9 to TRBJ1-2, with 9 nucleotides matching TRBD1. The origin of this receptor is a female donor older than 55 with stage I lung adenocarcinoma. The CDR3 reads CASSAITGGGYGYTF. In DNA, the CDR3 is TGTGCCAGCAGCGCAATTACAGGGGGCGGGTATGGCTACACCTTC.